A selection of T cell receptor beta chains follows, all from one sample in a study of cytomegalovirus exposure and HLA in healthy donors. Data came from immunoSEQ multiplex PCR; TCRdb stores just in-frame clones and leaves some out. The sample contains some 250,000 clones, around 91% of which appear only once. Sequencing was done on a sample of PBMCs. The source is a woman between 18 and 29 years old in good health and CMV-seronegative. The CDR3 runs from the conserved cysteine through the conserved F or W. D genes are given only for firm matches. Not every row has a clone size; where given, it reads once, few, many or a size class.

D,size,V,J,length,CDR3,DNA
TRBD1,-,TRBV10-2,TRBJ2-2,12,CASRQGAGELFF,TGCGCCAGCAGACAGGGGGCCGGGGAGCTGTTTTTT
TRBD1,once,TRBV7-9,TRBJ2-1,14,CASSTQETGNEQFF,TGTGCCAGCAGCACCCAAGAGACAGGGAATGAGCAGTTCTTC
TRBD2,-,TRBV19,TRBJ2-4,18,CASSQTSGGELAKNIQYF,TGTGCCAGTAGCCAGACTAGCGGGGGGGAACTAGCCAAAAACATTCAGTACTTC
TRBD2,-,TRBV5-1,TRBJ2-1,15,CASSLPSGGANEQFF,TGCGCCAGCAGCTTGCCCAGCGGGGGGGCTAATGAGCAGTTCTTC
TRBD1,-,TRBV28,TRBJ1-2,13,CASRDRGRLGYTF,TGTGCCAGCAGGGACAGGGGGCGGCTTGGCTACACCTTC
-,-,TRBV9,TRBJ2-3,14,CASGITGSTDTQYF,TGTGCCAGCGGTATTACAGGGTCCACAGATACGCAGTATTTT
TRBD1,-,TRBV18,TRBJ2-5,16,CASSSSRQGAHETQYF,TGTGCCAGCTCATCCTCCCGACAGGGGGCGCATGAGACCCAGTACTTC
-,-,TRBV4-1,TRBJ1-4,14,CASSQVQSNEKLFF,TGCGCCAGCAGCCAAGTCCAATCTAATGAAAAACTGTTTTTT
TRBD1,-,TRBV5-4,TRBJ1-2,15,CASSADRGNYYGYTF,TGTGCCAGCAGCGCTGACAGGGGGAATTACTATGGCTACACCTTC
-,-,TRBV2,TRBJ1-4,14,CASRVLGGYEKLFF,TGTGCCAGCAGGGTGTTGGGGGGATATGAAAAACTGTTTTTT
-,-,TRBV29-1,TRBJ1-1,12,CSVEIYTTEAFF,TGCAGCGTTGAGATCTATACCACTGAAGCTTTCTTT
-,once,TRBV2,TRBJ1-1,18,CASSWRDPSLGWFAEAFF,TGTGCCAGCAGTTGGAGAGACCCGTCCTTAGGCTGGTTCGCGGAAGCTTTCTTT
TRBD2,-,TRBV2,TRBJ2-7,15,CASSEASGTDYEQYF,TGTGCCAGCAGTGAGGCTAGCGGGACGGATTACGAGCAGTACTTC
-,-,TRBV7-6,TRBJ1-4,12,CASSSYSRKLFF,TGTGCCAGCAGCTCTTATTCCCGAAAACTGTTTTTT
TRBD1,-,TRBV25-1,TRBJ2-2,15,CASSDQGQGIGELFF,TGTGCCAGCAGTGATCAGGGACAGGGAATCGGGGAGCTGTTTTTT
-,-,TRBV28,TRBJ2-2,13,CASVRVDTGELFF,TGTGCCAGCGTTCGGGTTGACACCGGGGAGCTGTTTTTT
TRBD1,few,TRBV19,TRBJ1-5,16,CASSRDAYRGDQPQHF,TGTGCCAGTAGCCGCGACGCCTACAGGGGTGATCAGCCCCAGCATTTT
TRBD1,few,TRBV19,TRBJ1-6,14,CASSVTGGDSPLHF,TGTGCCAGTAGCGTAACAGGGGGCGACTCACCCCTCCACTTT
-,-,TRBV5-1,TRBJ2-2,16,CASSYRQGGYTGELFF,TGCGCCAGCAGCTATCGGCAGGGGGGTTACACCGGGGAGCTGTTTTTT
TRBD1,-,TRBV5-5,TRBJ2-7,11,CASEGAYEQYF,TGTGCCAGCGAGGGGGCGTACGAGCAGTACTTC
-,-,TRBV5-1,TRBJ1-2,12,CASRGAGIDYTF,TGCGCCAGCAGGGGGGCAGGGATTGACTACACCTTC
-,many,TRBV29-1,TRBJ2-3,11,CSGQLTDTQYF,TGCAGCGGACAGTTGACAGATACGCAGTATTTT
TRBD2,few,TRBV27,TRBJ2-3,17,CASSLPLSGGNTDTQYF,TGTGCCAGCAGTTTACCCCTTAGCGGGGGGAACACAGATACGCAGTATTTT
-,-,TRBV10-2,TRBJ2-3,14,CASMESGNADTQYF,TGCGCCAGCATGGAATCAGGGAACGCAGATACGCAGTATTTT
TRBD2,-,TRBV4-2,TRBJ2-1,17,CASSQDILAGDVNEQFF,TGTGCCAGCAGCCAAGATATCCTAGCGGGGGATGTCAATGAGCAGTTCTTC
-,-,TRBV18,TRBJ2-7,14,CASSPRPDLYEQYF,TGTGCCAGCTCACCGCGCCCGGACTTATACGAGCAGTACTTC
-,-,TRBV11-2,TRBJ1-2,15,CASSLEVGVGYGYTF,TGTGCCAGCAGCTTAGAGGTCGGGGTCGGCTATGGCTACACCTTC
-,once,TRBV7-2,TRBJ2-7,15,CASSLGGGAGDEQYF,TGTGCCAGCAGCTTAGGAGGGGGGGCCGGGGACGAGCAGTACTTC
-,-,TRBV6-4,TRBJ2-2,13,CASRSGEAGELFF,TGTGCCAGCAGATCAGGGGAAGCCGGGGAGCTGTTTTTT
-,-,TRBV19,TRBJ1-5,14,CASSSPEGNQPQHF,TGTGCCAGTAGTAGCCCTGAGGGCAATCAGCCCCAGCATTTT
TRBD2,-,TRBV6-7,TRBJ2-6,19,CASSYSRGVPRSGANVLTF,TGTGCCAGCAGTTACTCCCGGGGGGTGCCCCGCTCTGGGGCCAACGTCCTGACTTTC
-,few,TRBV27,TRBJ1-5,13,CASSPGGPGAQHF,TGTGCCAGCAGTCCGGGAGGCCCCGGGGCCCAGCATTTT
-,-,TRBV18,TRBJ2-5,12,CASSRIQETQYF,TGTGCCAGCTCGCGAATACAAGAGACCCAGTACTTC
-,-,TRBV29-1,TRBJ1-2,14,CSALQEASNYGYTF,TGCAGCGCCCTCCAGGAAGCCTCTAACTATGGCTACACCTTC
TRBD2,-,TRBV28,TRBJ2-1,16,CASIPREGVGYNEQFF,TGTGCCAGCATACCCCGGGAGGGGGTAGGGTACAATGAGCAGTTCTTC
TRBD2,-,TRBV27,TRBJ2-1,15,CASSLSGGASTEQFF,TGTGCCAGCAGTTTAAGCGGGGGGGCGAGTACTGAGCAGTTCTTC
TRBD2,-,TRBV5-4,TRBJ2-3,16,CASSVGLAGSADTQYF,TGTGCCAGCAGCGTCGGACTAGCGGGGAGCGCAGATACGCAGTATTTT
TRBD1,-,TRBV27,TRBJ1-2,12,CASRGQGYGYTF,TGTGCCAGCAGGGGACAGGGCTATGGCTACACCTTC
TRBD1,-,TRBV5-4,TRBJ1-6,16,CASSPGQGGYNSPLHF,TGTGCCAGCAGCCCGGGACAGGGTGGGTATAATTCACCCCTCCACTTT
TRBD1,-,TRBV28,TRBJ1-1,15,CASSPATGVDTEAFF,TGTGCCAGCAGTCCCGCAACAGGGGTGGACACTGAAGCTTTCTTT
-,-,TRBV9,TRBJ2-6,15,CASSVDTSGANVLTF,TGTGCCAGCAGCGTAGACACCTCTGGGGCCAACGTCCTGACTTTC
TRBD1,-,TRBV7-8,TRBJ1-6,15,CASSFTGGGNSPLHF,TGTGCCAGCAGCTTTACAGGGGGAGGCAATTCACCCCTCCACTTT
TRBD1,-,TRBV30,TRBJ1-2,15,CAWNTRTGGDYGYTF,TGTGCCTGGAATACCCGGACAGGGGGCGACTATGGCTACACCTTC
-,-,TRBV6-5,TRBJ2-1,14,CASSYRDNLNEQFF,TGTGCCAGCAGTTATAGGGACAACCTCAATGAGCAGTTCTTC
TRBD1,-,TRBV10-2,TRBJ2-3,15,CASKRWDRATDTQYF,TGCGCCAGCAAGAGGTGGGACAGGGCCACAGATACGCAGTATTTT
-,-,TRBV28,TRBJ2-1,16,CASSLEVSAAYNEQFF,TGTGCCAGCAGTCTCGAAGTCTCGGCGGCCTACAATGAGCAGTTCTTC
TRBD2,-,TRBV5-4,TRBJ2-3,17,CASSLPLAGISTDTQYF,TGTGCCAGCAGCTTGCCCCTAGCGGGGATTAGCACAGATACGCAGTATTTT
-,-,TRBV5-1,TRBJ2-3,16,CASSPPLQQAGDTQYF,TGCGCCAGCAGCCCCCCCCTGCAGCAGGCAGGGGATACGCAGTATTTT
TRBD2,-,TRBV7-3,TRBJ2-7,15,CASSLGAGETYEQYF,TGTGCCAGCAGCTTAGGGGCGGGGGAGACTTACGAGCAGTACTTC